This TCR beta chain was identified during a study of T cells in Graves' hyperthyroidism and ophthalmopathy. Study background: Peripheral blood was drawn at first diagnosis, prior to all treatment.

Amplification targeted TCR beta CDR3 regions from RNA transcripts. First-round RT-PCR targeting the TCR CDR3 was performed with the HTBI primer set. TCRdb called the multiplex PCR reads again in MiXCR, with one record for every CDR3 protein. The top ten hold roughly 49% of the sample, which has fewer than 350,000 distinct CDR3 sequences, 18% seen once. If no ophthalmopathy progression occurred within 18 months, Graves' hyperthyroidism was stable. Diagnosis of hyperthyroidism was new in patients aged 18 to 65, and its duration was under 2 months. V gave up 0 bases and J gave up 3 bases; unmatched junction bases: 11. CDR3 length equals 19 residues. Germline V CDR1 and CDR2: LGHDT, YNNKEL (reference sequence).

The clonotype originates from a woman between 50 and 59 years old with Graves' hyperthyroidism. The genes are TRBV3-1 and TRBJ2-1; 10 bases line up with TRBD2. The sequencing input was blood. CDR3 amino acids: CASSQDRVSSGRDYNEQFF. In nucleotides, the CDR3 is TGTGCCAGCAGCCAAGATAGGGTGTCTAGCGGGAGAGACTACAATGAGCAGTTCTTC.